These 26 T cell receptor beta chains were sequenced from one sample in a study of blood T cell repertoires in COVID-19 (dated by TCRdb to the early 2020s). The library was obtained by the immunoSEQ multiplex PCR assay. The table was pulled from immuneACCESS by TCRdb, which kept in-frame rearrangements only. Such tables lose some clones; where checked, under half of the loss comes from unresolved V genes, and the rest has no known cause. This sample comprises about 210,000 clones, 88% of them detected only once. Approximately 1.8% of the sample goes to the ten largest clones. The sequenced sample was peripheral blood. The receptors derive from a man between 65 and 85 years old with acute or convalescent COVID-19.

The V and J genes are TRBV9 and TRBJ1-6; TRBD1 matches 7 bases. Germline CDR1 reads SGDLS; CDR2 reads YYNGEE. The CDR3 is made up of 14 amino acids. With V trimmed by 4 bases and J by 8 bases, 6 bases remained unmatched. CDR3 residues: CASSLGTVDSPLHF. The CDR3 DNA reads TGTGCCAGCAGCCTCGGGACAGTGGATTCACCCCTCCACTTT.

The rearrangement uses TRBV5-6 and TRBJ2-2; 10 nucleotides line up with TRBD1. Germline values: CDR1 SGHDT, CDR2 YYEEEE. This CDR3 region has 15 residues. V lost 4 bases to trimming and J lost 2 bases; unmatched junction nucleotides: 2. CDR3 region: CASSTTGGNTGELFF. The CDR3 DNA sequence: TGTGCCAGCAGCACGACAGGGGGCAACACCGGGGAGCTGTTTTTT.

This clone was seen just once. The gene calls are TRBV28 and TRBJ2-1; 12 nucleotides align to TRBD2. Germline V gene lookup returns CDR1 MDHEN and CDR2 SYDVKM. The CDR3 spans 18 residues. The J segment lost 9 bases and the V segment lost 10 bases, leaving 22 bases of the junction unmatched. CDR3 in DNA: TGTGCCACCGAGACAGGGGTTGCGACTAGCGGGAGTCGCGGTGAGCAGTTCTTC. It codes for CATETGVATSGSRGEQFF.

The chain carries TRBV4-2 and TRBJ1-4; TRBD1 aligns across 9 bases. This CDR3 is built from 15 residues. From germline, CDR1 is LGHNA and CDR2 YNFKEQ. V lost 1 base and J lost 5; bases outside the gene matches: 2. The CDR3 sequence: CASSQADRGNEKLFF. CDR3 DNA sequence: TGTGCCAGCAGCCAAGCCGACAGGGGGAATGAAAAACTGTTTTTT.

This chain joins TRBV28 and TRBJ2-3, with D possibly being TRBD2 (6 bases). Germline CDR1 is MDHEN and CDR2 is SYDVKM. The V and J ends lost 3 bases and 1 base respectively, with 11 bases between them. The CDR3 length is 15 residues. The chain's CDR3 is CASSLWASGTDTQYF. CDR3 nucleotide sequence: TGTGCCAGCAGTTTGTGGGCTAGCGGCACAGATACGCAGTATTTT.

This chain joins TRBV5-4 and TRBJ1-2, with D possibly being TRBD1 (6 bases). V lost 2 bases and J 5 bases, leaving 16 bases between the germline ends. This CDR3 is 15 amino acids long. Per the germline V gene, CDR1 is SGHNT and CDR2 is YYREEE (reference sequence). This chain's CDR3 is CASSFGGQGDYGYTF. As DNA, the CDR3 is TGTGCCAGCAGCTTCGGGGGGCAGGGTGATTATGGCTACACCTTC.

The rearrangement links TRBV4-1 to TRBJ2-7; 8 bases agree with TRBD1. The CDR3 contains 13 residues. CDR1 is MGHRA, CDR2 YSYEKL, per germline. V lost 4 bases to trimming and J lost 3 bases; unmatched junction nucleotides: 2. CDR3 region: CASSRDRNYEQYF. CDR3 bases: TGCGCCAGCAGCCGGGACAGGAACTACGAGCAGTACTTC.

Concerning this clone: Within the sample, other DNA sequences also encode this same CDR3. The rearrangement uses TRBV19 and TRBJ2-4; 8 bases line up with TRBD1. The CDR3 is 17 amino acids. J lost 0 bases, V lost 6 bases, and 10 bases had no gene match. CDR1 is LNHDA, CDR2 SQIVND, per germline (reference sequence). The CDR3 region has the DNA TGTGCCAGTAGCGACGGGACAGGCCGTTTAGCCAAAAACATTCAGTACTTC. It translates to CASSDGTGRLAKNIQYF.

This clone was recorded once. V gene TRBV10-3 combines with J gene TRBJ1-1, with 8 bases identical to TRBD1. Looked up from germline, CDR1 is ENHRY and CDR2 is SYGVKD. CDR3 length equals 17 residues. V gave up 6 bases and J gave up 6 bases; unmatched junction bases: 18. The CDR3 is CAISRTATGQVNAEAFF. The CDR3 bases are TGTGCCATCAGCCGGACGGCTACGGGACAGGTAAACGCTGAAGCTTTCTTT.

V and J are TRBV2 and TRBJ2-2; 11 bases map to TRBD2. Per germline, CDR1 SNHLY and CDR2 FYNNEI. V was clipped by 5 bases and J by 3 bases; unmatched bases: 2. The CDR3 runs to 15 residues. CDR3 residues: CASSRSGRDTGELFF. In DNA, the CDR3 is TGTGCCAGCAGTCGTAGCGGGAGGGACACCGGGGAGCTGTTTTTT.

The chain carries TRBV7-8 and TRBJ2-2; D is possibly TRBD2 (5 bases). The CDR3 spans 15 residues. Germline CDR1 and CDR2: SGHVS and FQNEAQ. V was shortened by 6 bases and J by 4 bases, with 15 bases between the two germline ends. CDR3 amino acids: CASRLGPGFTGELFF. The CDR3 region has the DNA TGTGCCAGCAGACTAGGACCGGGCTTCACCGGGGAGCTGTTTTTT.

The chain joins TRBV14 to TRBJ2-7; tentative D call: TRBD2 (6 bases). V shed 1 base and J shed 8 bases, with 12 bases lying between them. Looked up from germline, CDR1 is SGHDN and CDR2 is FVKESK. The CDR3 contains 13 residues. CDR3 nucleotide sequence: TGTGCCAGCAGCCAAGCACGGGGGAGTAAGCAGTACTTC. Protein sequence: CASSQARGSKQYF.

This rearrangement joins TRBV5-6 to TRBJ2-7; TRBD1 agrees at 7 bases. The CDR3 covers 15 residues. CDR1 and CDR2 from the germline V gene are SGHDT and YYEEEE. J gave up 1 base and V 4 bases, and 8 bases lay outside the gene matches. Here the CDR3 DNA reads TGTGCCAGCAGCACCCCACGACAGGGATCCTACGAGCAGTACTTC. Its protein is CASSTPRQGSYEQYF.

This sequence joins TRBV4-1 and TRBJ1-5; 7 nucleotides line up with TRBD1. Trimming at V came to 2 bases and at J to 2 bases, leaving 12 bases not matched to a gene. Germline assignment: CDR1 MGHRA and CDR2 YSYEKL. The CDR3 is made up of 18 amino acids. The CDR3 is CASSQLGGNIFGNQPQHF. The CDR3 region has the DNA TGCGCCAGCAGCCAACTAGGGGGCAACATTTTTGGCAATCAGCCCCAGCATTTT.

This clone was counted between two and nine times. The rearrangement uses TRBV9 and TRBJ1-6; no definite D call. V lost 4 bases, J lost 7 bases, and 12 bases lay in between. The CDR3 runs to 14 residues. Germline values: CDR1 SGDLS, CDR2 YYNGEE. CDR3 coding DNA: TGTGCCAGCAGCTTACTACCGGAGAATTCACCCCTCCACTTT. Translating it yields CASSLLPENSPLHF.

In this sample, this clone turned up many times. The chain uses TRBV19 and TRBJ1-2; 8 bases are a match to TRBD1. Germline values: CDR1 LNHDA, CDR2 SQIVND (reference sequence). CDR3 size: 15 residues. Unmatched junction bases numbered 8, after V lost 5 bases and J lost 3 bases. CDR3 residues: CASSPRRGQYYGYTF. The CDR3 nucleotides read TGTGCCAGTAGTCCCCGCAGGGGGCAATACTATGGCTACACCTTC.

This chain connects TRBV11-2 to TRBJ2-2, with 7 nucleotides matching TRBD2. CDR1 and CDR2 from the germline V gene are SGHAT and FQNNGV. The CDR3 runs 16 residues. V gave up 5 bases and J gave up 7 bases; unmatched junction bases: 13. The CDR3 nucleotides read TGTGCCAGCAGCCTACTCGGGGGAGGGCCGTTCGGGGAGCTGTTTTTT. It translates to CASSLLGGGPFGELFF.

The chain combines TRBV27 with TRBJ2-2, with 10 positions matching TRBD1. Looked up from germline, CDR1 is MNHEY and CDR2 is SMNVEV (reference sequence). V was pared by 4 bases and J by 3 bases, with 29 bases of the junction left unmatched. CDR3 size: 24 residues. DNA for the CDR3: TGTGCCAGCAGTTGGAAACCGGTTGGCTTGGTGACAGGGGGCCGCATCGGTGACACCGGGGAGCTGTTTTTT. It is translated as CASSWKPVGLVTGGRIGDTGELFF.

The chain recombines TRBV2 with TRBJ2-7, with 7 bases identical to TRBD1. Germline trimming cut 5 bases from V and 1 base from J; bases unmatched to any gene: 5. The CDR3 spans 14 residues. Germline CDR1 is SNHLY and CDR2 is FYNNEI. CDR3 sequence: CASSSNRGSYEQYF. CDR3 DNA: TGTGCCAGCAGTTCTAACAGGGGTTCCTACGAGCAGTACTTC.

Notes on this clone: A read error is likely, as this CDR3 ends without the conserved phenylalanine or tryptophan. The DNA is left out, because the CDR3 cannot be placed on it with certainty; the CDR3 is given as TCRdb lists it. This chain uses TRBV20-1 with TRBJ1-2; the table assigns TRBD1, which was not confirmed against the DNA. Ends included, the CDR3 has 11 residues. CDR1 and CDR2 (germline): DFQATT, SNEGSKA (reference sequence). CDR3 sequence: CSASQEHREPI.

CDR3 in amino acids: CASSSGGGSTYEQYF. For the CDR3, the DNA is TGTGCCAGCAGCTCTGGCGGCGGGAGTACCTACGAGCAGTACTTC. The V and J genes are TRBV5-4 and TRBJ2-7, with TRBD2 identical over 7 bases. This CDR3 region has 15 residues. The germline CDR1 and CDR2 sequences are SGHNT and YYREEE (reference sequence). V trimming: 3 bases; J trimming: 2 bases; junction bases outside the gene matches: 8.

This rearrangement joins TRBV5-4 to TRBJ2-1; D is unclear. V lost 2 bases and J 6 bases, leaving 12 bases between the germline ends. The CDR3 covers 14 residues. The germline CDR1 and CDR2 sequences are SGHNT and YYREEE (reference sequence). The CDR3 region is CASSLKSRPNEQFF. The CDR3, as DNA: TGTGCCAGCAGCTTAAAATCGCGCCCCAATGAGCAGTTCTTC.

The V and J genes are TRBV6-5 and TRBJ1-1, with TRBD1 as a possible D gene (5 bases). Germline CDR1 MNHEY, CDR2 SVGAGI. The germline V and J ends were trimmed by 0 bases and 12 bases, with 14 bases remaining between them. This CDR3 region has 13 residues. The CDR3 DNA reads TGTGCCAGCAGTTACTCGTTTTTGGGGCGAACTTTCTTT. It codes for CASSYSFLGRTFF.

V is TRBV10-3 and J is TRBJ1-1; unclear D gene. Trimming pared 0 bases from V and 6 bases from J, leaving 17 bases between. Germline values: CDR1 ENHRY, CDR2 SYGVKD. The CDR3 has 16 amino acids. CDR3 sequence reads: CAISESGPPSSAEAFF. CDR3 coding DNA: TGTGCCATCAGTGAGTCCGGCCCCCCATCAAGCGCTGAAGCTTTCTTT.

V and J are TRBV7-2 and TRBJ2-3; 8 nucleotides match TRBD2. J gave up 4 bases and V 5 bases, and 8 bases lay outside the gene matches. Germline-derived CDR1 and CDR2 are SGHTA and FQGNSA. The CDR3 spans 15 residues. DNA of the CDR3: TGTGCCAGCAGCCTCCGAGCGGGAGATGCAGATACGCAGTATTTT. It codes for CASSLRAGDADTQYF. The variable domain in full, completed from reference TRBV7-2 and TRBJ2-3, reads GAGVSQSPSNKVTEKGKDVELRCDPISGHTALYWYRQSLGQGLEFLIYFQGNSAPDKSGLPSDRFSAERTGGSVSTLTIQRTQQEDSAVYLCASSLRAGDADTQYFGPGTRLTVL.

This clone showed up just a few times. This chain uses TRBV3-1 (or the pseudogene TRBV3-2) with TRBJ1-1; TRBD1 is a possible D gene (6 bases). The V gene lost 1 base and the J gene lost 0 bases, with 9 bases spanning the gap. Germline V gene sequence: CDR1 LGHDT, CDR2 YNNKEL (reference sequence). The CDR3 length is 15 residues. CDR3 nucleotide sequence: TGTGCCAGCAGCCAAGGACAGGTCATGAACACTGAAGCTTTCTTT. This encodes CASSQGQVMNTEAFF.